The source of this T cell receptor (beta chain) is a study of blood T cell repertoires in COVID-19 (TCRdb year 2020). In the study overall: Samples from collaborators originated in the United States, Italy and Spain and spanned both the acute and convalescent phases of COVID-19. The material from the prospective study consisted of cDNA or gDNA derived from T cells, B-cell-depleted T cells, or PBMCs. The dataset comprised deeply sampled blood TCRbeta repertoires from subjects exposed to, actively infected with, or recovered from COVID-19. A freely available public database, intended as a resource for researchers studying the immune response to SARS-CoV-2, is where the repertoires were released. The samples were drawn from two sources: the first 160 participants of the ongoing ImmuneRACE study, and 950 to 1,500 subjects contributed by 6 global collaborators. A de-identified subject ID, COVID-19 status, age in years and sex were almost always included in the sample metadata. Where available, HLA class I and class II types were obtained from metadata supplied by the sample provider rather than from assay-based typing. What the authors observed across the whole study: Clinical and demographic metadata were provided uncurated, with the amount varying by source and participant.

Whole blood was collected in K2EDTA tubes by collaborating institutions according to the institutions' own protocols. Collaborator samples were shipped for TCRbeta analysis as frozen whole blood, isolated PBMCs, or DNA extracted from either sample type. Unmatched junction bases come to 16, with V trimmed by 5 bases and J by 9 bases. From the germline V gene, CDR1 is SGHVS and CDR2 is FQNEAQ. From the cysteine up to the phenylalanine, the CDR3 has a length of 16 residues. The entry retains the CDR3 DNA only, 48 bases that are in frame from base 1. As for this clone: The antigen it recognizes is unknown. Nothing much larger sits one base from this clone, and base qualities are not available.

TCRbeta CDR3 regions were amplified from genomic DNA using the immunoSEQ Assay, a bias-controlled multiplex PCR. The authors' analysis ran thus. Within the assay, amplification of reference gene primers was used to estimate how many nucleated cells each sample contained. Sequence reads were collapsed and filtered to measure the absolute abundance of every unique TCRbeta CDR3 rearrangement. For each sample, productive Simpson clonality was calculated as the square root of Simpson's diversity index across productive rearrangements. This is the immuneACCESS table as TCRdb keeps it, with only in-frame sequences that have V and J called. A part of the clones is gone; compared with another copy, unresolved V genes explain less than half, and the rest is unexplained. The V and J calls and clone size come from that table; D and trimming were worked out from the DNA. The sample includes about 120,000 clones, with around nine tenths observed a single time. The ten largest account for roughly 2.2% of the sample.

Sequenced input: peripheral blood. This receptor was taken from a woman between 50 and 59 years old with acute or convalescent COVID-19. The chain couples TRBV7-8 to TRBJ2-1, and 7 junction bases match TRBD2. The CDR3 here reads CASSPSSGMKGGEQFF. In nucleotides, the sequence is TGTGCCAGCAGCCCCTCTAGCGGAATGAAGGGTGGTGAGCAGTTCTTC.